This T cell receptor beta chain was profiled in a study of cytomegalovirus exposure and HLA in healthy donors. In this sample, this clone turned up a few times. The antigen is unknown. This sample includes further DNA sequences coding for the same CDR3. The PCR had 60 Vbeta and 13 Jbeta primers. The protocol was immunoSEQ multiplex PCR, while the TCRdb copy is restricted to in-frame clones and leaves out a portion. This table holds roughly 200,000 clones, around 74% found once. The trim removed 5 bases at V and 5 bases at J, leaving 5 bases unmatched. The CDR3 covers 12 residues. Germline V gene sequence: CDR1 GTSNPN, CDR2 SVGIG (reference sequence). Study-wide points: Reports showed the classifier diagnosing cytomegalovirus status with high specificity and sensitivity. Relative to the roughly 690-donor mean, N-insertions were reportedly fewer in an Asian-associated ancestry cluster in a later analysis.

J is TRBJ1-1 and V is TRBV30, with 7 bases that match TRBD1. This clonotype originated in a girl under 18 in good health and CMV-seropositive. The sequenced sample was PBMCs. The CDR3 protein is CAWDRENTEAFF. As DNA, the CDR3 is TGTGCCTGGGACAGGGAAAATACTGAAGCTTTCTTT.